The 21 T cell receptor beta chains below were found in one sample sequenced in a study of T-cell memory formation after mild COVID-19. Via MiXCR, TCRdb re-called the 5' RACE reads, giving one row per CDR3 protein. The top ten clones hold around 8.4% of a sample with 450,000 or so distinct CDR3 sequences, 15% to 20% of them seen once. Material: PBMCs or a T cell subset sorted from them (not recorded which). Source of these receptors: an adult woman who had mild COVID-19 (a few samples of this study predate the infection). Cell type and time point are not known.

In its sample, this clonotype was seen many times. J is TRBJ1-6 and V is TRBV7-9; a weak D match, TRBD1 (5 bases). The CDR3 has 17 residues. The germline V gene has CDR1 SEHNR and CDR2 FQNEAQ (reference sequence). V lost 1 base and J lost 7, with 17 bases in between. The CDR3 sequence is CASSLDRWLGGNSPLHF. CDR3 coding DNA: TGTGCCAGCAGCTTAGACCGATGGCTGGGGGGGAATTCACCCCTCCACTTT.

Ten or more counts support this clonotype. V is TRBV20-1 and J is TRBJ2-7, with D uncertain. The CDR3 length is 12 residues. V lost 1 base, J lost 3 bases, and 7 bases lay in between. Germline values: CDR1 DFQATT, CDR2 SNEGSKA (reference sequence). The CDR3 DNA reads as TGCAGTGCTAGAGGGCCCAGCTACGAGCAGTACTTC. Its protein is CSARGPSYEQYF.

The chain combines TRBV5-4 with TRBJ2-5; the D gene is possibly TRBD2 (5 bases). This CDR3 is built from 15 residues. In germline, CDR1 is SGHNT, CDR2 YYREEE (reference sequence). V lost 2 bases and J lost 0, with 11 bases in between. CDR3 nucleotides: TGTGCCAGCAGCTTCCGGACTCTGTACCAAGAGACCCAGTACTTC. Translated, it gives CASSFRTLYQETQYF. The full variable domain, its missing parts supplied by reference TRBV5-4 and TRBJ2-5, is ETGVTQSPTHLIKTRGQQVTLRCSSQSGHNTVSWYQQALGQGPQFIFQYYREEENGRGNFPPRFSGLQFPNYSSELNVNALELDDSALYLCASSFRTLYQETQYFGPGTRLLVL.

The chain joins TRBV30 to TRBJ2-2; 9 bases fit TRBD2. V gave up 5 bases and J gave up 0 bases; unmatched junction bases: 7. The CDR3 extends over 16 amino acids. Per the germline V gene, CDR1 is GTSNPN and CDR2 is SVGIG (reference sequence). Written as DNA, the CDR3 is TGTGCCTGGGCCGGGCTAGCGGGATCGAACACCGGGGAGCTGTTTTTT. This codes for CAWAGLAGSNTGELFF.

The chain joins TRBV4-3 to TRBJ1-2, with unresolved D. Trimming left V 0 bases short and J 1 base short, with 15 bases between. This CDR3 is 17 amino acids long. Per the germline V gene, CDR1 is LGHNA and CDR2 is YSLEER. CDR3 sequence: CASSQDPLGVINYGYTF. The CDR3 region has the DNA TGCGCCAGCAGCCAAGATCCACTGGGAGTAATTAACTATGGCTACACCTTC.

The chain joins TRBV7-9 to TRBJ1-2, with a weak D call TRBD1 (5 bases). With 4 bases removed from V and 5 bases from J, the gap between germline ends came to 14 bases. The CDR3 spans 14 residues. Germline-derived CDR1 and CDR2 are SEHNR and FQNEAQ (reference sequence). CDR3 sequence (DNA): TGTGCCAGCAGCTCGACAGCCCGCGCTTATGGCTACACCTTC. Amino acids: CASSSTARAYGYTF.

The genes are TRBV10-3 and TRBJ2-5; 15 bases map to TRBD2. V shed 3 bases, J shed 0 bases, and the junction held 5 bases outside the gene matches. The CDR3 is made up of 18 amino acids. The germline V gene encodes CDR1 ENHRY and CDR2 SYGVKD. As DNA, the CDR3 is TGTGCCATCAGTGACAAGGGACTAGCGGGGGGATACCAAGAGACCCAGTACTTC. This translates into CAISDKGLAGGYQETQYF.

This chain connects TRBV5-1 to TRBJ2-1; 8 bases line up with TRBD2. J lost 7 bases, V lost 2 bases, and 11 bases had no gene match. The V gene's germline CDR1 is SGHRS and CDR2 YFSETQ. The CDR3 sequence is 16 residues long. The CDR3 reads CASSLDGGASMNEQFF. The CDR3 nucleotides read TGCGCCAGCAGCTTAGACGGGGGGGCTTCTATGAATGAGCAGTTCTTC.

This clonotype was detected only a few times. V and J are TRBV30 and TRBJ1-2; no definite D call. The CDR3 is 16 amino acids. Germline V lookup: CDR1 GTSNPN, CDR2 SVGIG (reference sequence). The ends were cut back, 0 bases at V and 0 bases at J, with 14 bases in the middle. CDR3 sequence reads: CAWSVGPNSPNYGYTF. The CDR3 region has the DNA TGTGCCTGGAGTGTCGGCCCCAATTCTCCTAACTATGGCTACACCTTC.

The chain employs TRBV3-1 and TRBJ1-5; no firm D call. Looked up from germline, CDR1 is LGHDT and CDR2 is YNNKEL (reference sequence). Trimming took 0 bases from V and 1 from J, leaving 4 bases between them. This CDR3 has 14 amino acids. The chain's CDR3 is CASSQERSNQPQHF. The CDR3 DNA follows: TGTGCCAGCAGCCAAGAGAGGAGCAATCAGCCCCAGCATTTT.

This clonotype was recorded a few times. The V call is TRBV12-3 or TRBV12-4, the J call TRBJ1-2; D is unclear. The CDR3 runs to 14 residues. V was trimmed by 6 bases and J by 4 bases, leaving 15 bases between them. CDR3 sequence reads: CASSLPGNRYGYTF. CDR3 nucleotides: TGTGCCAGCAGCCTCCCGGGGAATCGCTATGGCTACACCTTC.

This clonotype was observed a few times. The chain is built from TRBV4-2 and TRBJ2-2; 8 bases fit TRBD2. The germline V gene encodes CDR1 LGHNA and CDR2 YNFKEQ. The CDR3 has 18 residues. J lost 2 bases, V lost 2 bases, and 10 bases had no gene match. The CDR3 sequence is CASSQTPIGRDNTGELFF. The CDR3 DNA follows: TGTGCCAGCAGCCAAACGCCTATCGGGAGGGACAACACCGGGGAGCTGTTTTTT.

This clonotype was seen only a few times. This chain connects TRBV6-6 to TRBJ1-2; the match to TRBD1 covers 9 bases. This CDR3 contains 14 residues. The germline gives CDR1 MNHNY, CDR2 SVGAGI (reference sequence). The J segment lost 1 base and the V segment lost 9 bases, leaving 6 bases of the junction unmatched. The chain's CDR3 is CASEGTGSNYGYTF. The CDR3 DNA sequence: TGTGCCAGTGAAGGGACAGGGAGTAACTATGGCTACACCTTC.

This chain uses TRBV14 with TRBJ1-2; TRBD1 aligns across 8 bases. Unmatched junction bases numbered 9, after V lost 2 bases and J lost 4 bases. The CDR3 has 16 amino acids. The germline V gene has CDR1 SGHDN and CDR2 FVKESK. The CDR3 coding sequence is TGTGCCAGCAGCCAAACCCGCGGACAGGGTGGCTATGGCTACACCTTC. Its translation: CASSQTRGQGGYGYTF. The entire variable domain, with the rest obtained from reference TRBV14 and TRBJ1-2, is as follows: EAGVTQFPSHSVIEKGQTVTLRCDPISGHDNLYWYRRVMGKEIKFLLHFVKESKQDESGMPNNRFLAERTGGTYSTLKVQPAELEDSGVYFCASSQTRGQGGYGYTFGSGTRLTVV.

J is TRBJ2-2 and V is TRBV4-1; 9 bases match TRBD1. V was clipped by 7 bases and J by 6 bases; unmatched bases: 9. Germline CDR1 is MGHRA and CDR2 is YSYEKL. CDR3 length: 15 amino acids. CDR3 DNA: TGCGCCAGCACCAGACAGGGGGGCGAGGCCGGGGAGCTGTTTTTT. Amino acid sequence: CASTRQGGEAGELFF.

The chain recombines TRBV9 with TRBJ2-3, with D possibly matching TRBD2 (6 bases). The V gene lost 2 bases and the J gene lost 3 bases, with 13 bases spanning the gap. Germline CDR1 reads SGDLS; CDR2 reads YYNGEE. The CDR3 has 15 residues. In DNA, the CDR3 is TGTGCCAGCAGCGTGATGGCGGGGTGGACAGATACGCAGTATTTT. Amino acids: CASSVMAGWTDTQYF.

This sequence joins TRBV11-2 and TRBJ2-3, with D possibly called TRBD1 or TRBD2 (5 bases each). The germline V gene encodes CDR1 SGHAT and CDR2 FQNNGV. The V gene lost 4 bases and the J gene lost 0 bases, with 20 bases spanning the gap. CDR3 length equals 18 residues. This CDR3 is CASSSGGFGDHSTDTQYF. CDR3 bases: TGTGCCAGCAGCTCCGGCGGGTTCGGGGACCACAGCACAGATACGCAGTATTTT.

This chain uses TRBV4-1 with TRBJ1-1; D unclear. V lost 1 base, J lost 0 bases, and 9 bases lay in between. The CDR3 loop spans 15 amino acids. Germline V gene lookup returns CDR1 MGHRA and CDR2 YSYEKL. The CDR3 region is CASSQVQTMNTEAFF. The DNA for the CDR3 is TGCGCCAGCAGCCAAGTACAGACTATGAACACTGAAGCTTTCTTT.

V gene TRBV7-2 combines with J gene TRBJ1-2; TRBD1 might be the D (5 bases). Trimming pared 3 bases from V and 8 bases from J, leaving 13 bases between. Per germline, CDR1 SGHTA and CDR2 FQGNSA. The CDR3 totals 13 residues. Here the CDR3 DNA reads TGTGCCAGCAGCTTCAGGGAGATCCGGGGCTACACCTTC. Protein sequence: CASSFREIRGYTF.

This clonotype has a handful of counts. The chain recombines TRBV5-1 with TRBJ2-1, with D perhaps TRBD1 or TRBD2 (5 bases each). The CDR3 runs 15 residues. V shed 2 bases and J shed 5 bases, with 14 bases lying between them. Per the germline V gene, CDR1 is SGHRS and CDR2 is YFSETQ. CDR3 DNA: TGCGCCAGCAGCTTAGGGACGGAGGCGCACAATGAGCAGTTCTTC. Translating gives CASSLGTEAHNEQFF.

The chain carries TRBV9 and TRBJ2-7, with 8 positions matching TRBD1. The CDR3 contains 16 residues. The junction had 7 bases not matched to a gene; V was cut back by 0 bases and J by 2 bases. Germline values: CDR1 SGDLS, CDR2 YYNGEE. The chain's CDR3 is CASSVGGQGAAYEQYF. The DNA of the CDR3 is TGTGCCAGCAGCGTAGGAGGGCAGGGGGCCGCCTACGAGCAGTACTTC. Combining the CDR3 with reference TRBV9 and TRBJ2-7 gives the whole variable domain DSGVTQTPKHLITATGQRVTLRCSPRSGDLSVYWYQQSLDQGLQFLIQYYNGEERAKGNILERFSAQQFPDLHSELNLSSLELGDSALYFCASSVGGQGAAYEQYFGPGTRLTVT.